The next 16 T cell receptor beta chains were all read from a single sample in a study of naive and memory T cell subsets listed by TCRdb under 2017. Library construction relied on UMI-ligation and nested PCR. The sample was run on an Illumina MiSeq. The beta constant-region primer was an equimolar mix of two oligonucleotides covering both TRBC1 and TRBC2. The raw public reads went through TCRdb reprocessing: fastp at Q25, MiXCR clone calling, in-frame beta chains kept. CDR3 protein sequences are deduplicated, and each keeps its most common genes and DNA. This sample gives over 75,000 distinct CDR3 sequences in total; 13% of them show up just once. 0.7% to 0.95% of the sample is in the top ten clones. Sample: central memory CD4+ T cells from blood. The meaning of the sample's cell subset or site label: central memory, CD45RA- CD27+. The origin of the receptors is a human donor in good health.

The V call is TRBV6-2 or TRBV6-3, the J call TRBJ2-7, with TRBD2 matching 8 bases. Germline V gene lookup returns CDR1 MNHEY and CDR2 SVGEGT. V was clipped by 5 bases and J by 0 bases; unmatched bases: 9. The CDR3 is 16 amino acids. The CDR3 loop is CASSPGVAGSSYEQYF. DNA for the CDR3: TGTGCCAGCAGTCCCGGGGTAGCGGGAAGCTCCTACGAGCAGTACTTC.

The V and J genes are TRBV13 and TRBJ2-3, with 9 bases fitting TRBD1. V gave up 5 bases and J gave up 2 bases; unmatched junction bases: 5. Germline V gene lookup returns CDR1 PRHDT and CDR2 FYEKMQ (reference sequence). The CDR3 runs to 15 residues. The CDR3: CASSRGQGNTDTQYF. CDR3 sequence (DNA): TGTGCCAGCAGCCGGGGACAGGGAAACACAGATACGCAGTATTTT.

The chain joins TRBV12-3 or TRBV12-4 to TRBJ2-2, with 14 bases lining up with TRBD2. Unmatched junction bases numbered 10, after V lost 4 bases and J lost 6 bases. The CDR3 loop spans 18 amino acids. The CDR3 here is CASSWGLAGAGGAGELFF. The CDR3 coding sequence is TGTGCCAGCAGTTGGGGACTAGCGGGAGCAGGGGGCGCCGGGGAGCTGTTTTTT.

The V and J genes are TRBV7-2 and TRBJ1-1, with no clear D. The CDR3 covers 15 residues. Trimming removed 1 base at V and 10 bases at J, with 19 bases between. CDR1 and CDR2 (germline): SGHTA, FQGNSA. For the CDR3, the DNA is TGTGCCAGCAGCTTAGTTCCGGGGTTCGCCCCTGGAGCTTTCTTT. Amino acid sequence: CASSLVPGFAPGAFF.

The chain combines TRBV20-1 with TRBJ2-7, with D unclear. The germline V and J ends were trimmed by 2 bases and 3 bases, with 11 bases remaining between them. Germline CDR1 DFQATT, CDR2 SNEGSKA (reference sequence). The CDR3 spans 13 residues. The CDR3 DNA reads TGCAGTGCTAGAAACCCTCCTAGCTACGAGCAGTACTTC. This codes for CSARNPPSYEQYF.

This sequence joins TRBV24-1 and TRBJ2-3, with D possibly matching TRBD2 (6 bases). V dropped 0 bases and J dropped 2 bases, with 11 bases sitting between them. Germline V CDR1 and CDR2: KGHDR, SFDVKD. The CDR3 sequence is 16 residues long. The CDR3 reads CATSDLGSGNTDTQYF. CDR3 nucleotides: TGTGCCACCAGTGATTTGGGTAGCGGAAACACAGATACGCAGTATTTT.

As regards this clonotype: A read error may explain this, as a much larger clone is one base away. The rearrangement joins TRBV20-1 to TRBJ1-4, with D possibly matching TRBD1 (5 bases). Germline loops: CDR1 DFQATT, CDR2 SNEGSKA (reference sequence). The CDR3 contains 14 residues. The CDR3 nucleotides read TGCAGTGCTAGACAGGGAGCAACTGATGAAAAACTGTTTTTT. Its translation: CSARQGATDEKLFF.

This clonotype was counted between two and nine times. The chain links TRBV7-9 to TRBJ2-7; 7 bases match TRBD1. The V gene's germline CDR1 is SEHNR and CDR2 FQNEAQ (reference sequence). This CDR3 is built from 14 residues. Trimming removed 1 base from V and 6 bases from J; junction bases left unmatched: 6. Here the CDR3 reads CASSLERGLSEQYF. CDR3 DNA sequence: TGTGCCAGCAGCTTAGAAAGGGGGCTGAGCGAGCAGTACTTC.

This clonotype was picked up many times. This rearrangement joins TRBV10-3 to TRBJ2-7; weak D call: TRBD1 (5 bases). The CDR3 has 14 residues. The germline V gene has CDR1 ENHRY and CDR2 SYGVKD. V lost 11 bases and J lost 2, with 19 bases in between. The CDR3 DNA reads TGTGCCTCAACAGGAGAAGGTCGAACCTACGAGCAGTACTTC. Its translation is CASTGEGRTYEQYF.

The gene calls are TRBV29-1 and TRBJ2-1; 9 bases are a match to TRBD1. The CDR3 is 15 amino acids. CDR1 and CDR2 from the germline V gene are SQVTM and ANQGSEA. Trimming cost V 4 bases and J 4 bases; bases outside gene matches: 8. This CDR3 reads CSVVGGQGRYNEQFF. The CDR3 nucleotides are TGCAGCGTTGTGGGCGGACAGGGGCGGTACAATGAGCAGTTCTTC.

This clonotype was counted many times. The chain has TRBV20-1 and TRBJ2-3, with D unresolved. The CDR3 consists of 12 residues. Germline CDR1 DFQATT, CDR2 SNEGSKA (reference sequence). Trimming pared 3 bases from V and 5 bases from J, leaving 9 bases between. The CDR3 here is CSASARQDTQYF. The CDR3 DNA reads TGCAGTGCTAGCGCTAGACAAGATACGCAGTATTTT.

The DNA for the CDR3 is TGTGCCAGCAGTGTGGGGGGAGGAGCTGGGGCCAACGTCCTGACTTTC. Its protein is CASSVGGGAGANVLTF. The chain joins TRBV2 to TRBJ2-6; D might be TRBD2 (6 bases). Trimming removed 4 bases at V and 2 bases at J, with 12 bases between. Germline lookup yields CDR1 SNHLY and CDR2 FYNNEI. This CDR3 comprises 16 residues.

This chain links TRBV13 with TRBJ2-7; 8 bases agree with TRBD1. The CDR3 runs 13 residues. Germline V gene data show CDR1 as PRHDT and CDR2 as FYEKMQ (reference sequence). Losses at the gene ends were 3 bases for V and 2 bases for J; bases not matched to a gene: 0. CDR3: CASSLTGAYEQYF. CDR3 DNA sequence: TGTGCCAGCAGCTTGACAGGGGCCTACGAGCAGTACTTC.

In its sample, this clonotype was seen a few times. The chain is built from TRBV29-1 and TRBJ2-5, with TRBD2 matching over 7 bases. The CDR3 is made up of 13 amino acids. The ends lost 7 bases at V and 2 bases at J; junction bases unmatched: 7. Germline CDR1 reads SQVTM; CDR2 reads ANQGSEA. The CDR3 is CSARSSGQETQYF. The CDR3 DNA follows: TGCAGCGCCCGATCTAGCGGACAAGAGACCCAGTACTTC.

The V call is TRBV3-1, the J call TRBJ2-7; D might be TRBD2 (5 bases). CDR3 length: 13 amino acids. Germline loops: CDR1 LGHDT, CDR2 YNNKEL (reference sequence). V lost 4 bases to trimming and J lost 9 bases, with 16 bases between them. CDR3 nucleotides: TGTGCCAGCAGCCGGTCCTCCGAGGGAAGGCAGTACTTC. This encodes CASSRSSEGRQYF.

A few counts support this clonotype. The genes are TRBV23-1 and TRBJ2-1, with D perhaps TRBD1 or TRBD2 (5 bases each). TRBV23-1 is given ORF status, its function remaining uncertain. This CDR3 region has 17 residues. The V end lost 0 bases, the J end lost 2 bases, and 14 bases lay between the germline ends. CDR3 region: CASSQSGTRSPYNEQFF. The CDR3 nucleotides read TGCGCCAGCAGTCAATCCGGGACCAGAAGCCCCTACAATGAGCAGTTCTTC.